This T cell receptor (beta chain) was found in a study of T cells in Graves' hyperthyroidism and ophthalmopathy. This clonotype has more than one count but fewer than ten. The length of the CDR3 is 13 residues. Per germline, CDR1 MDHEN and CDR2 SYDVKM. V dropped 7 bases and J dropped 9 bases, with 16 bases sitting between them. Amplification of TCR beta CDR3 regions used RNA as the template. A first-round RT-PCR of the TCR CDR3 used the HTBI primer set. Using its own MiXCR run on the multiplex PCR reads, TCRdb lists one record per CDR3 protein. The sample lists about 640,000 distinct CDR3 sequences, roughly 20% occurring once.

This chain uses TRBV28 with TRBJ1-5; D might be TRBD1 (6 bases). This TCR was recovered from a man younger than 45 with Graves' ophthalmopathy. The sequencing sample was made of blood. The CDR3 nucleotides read TGTGCCAGCAACCCGTCGCGGGGGCCGCCCCAGCATTTT. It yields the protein CASNPSRGPPQHF.